This T cell receptor (beta chain) was retrieved from a study of blood T cell repertoires in COVID-19 (TCRdb year 2020). About the full investigation: Collaborator samples came from the United States, Italy and Spain and covered acute and convalescent phases of COVID-19. The material from the prospective study consisted of cDNA or gDNA derived from T cells, B-cell-depleted T cells, or PBMCs. Subjects who had been exposed to COVID-19, were actively infected with it, or had recovered from it provided the deeply sampled blood TCRbeta repertoires that made up the dataset. A freely available public database, intended as a resource for researchers studying the immune response to SARS-CoV-2, is where the repertoires were released. Samples were obtained from the ongoing ImmuneRACE study (first 160 participants) and from some 1,200 subjects provided by 6 global collaborators. A de-identified subject ID, COVID-19 status, age in years and sex were almost always included in the sample metadata. HLA class I and class II types, where available, came from metadata supplied by the sample provider rather than from assay-based typing. Study-wide findings and limitations: How much clinical and demographic metadata was included differed by source and by participant, and the metadata was provided uncurated.

Points on this clone: Its antigen remains undetermined. Base qualities are not provided; no much larger clone lies one nucleotide away.

Reading the germline V gene gives CDR1 MDHEN and CDR2 SYDVKM. From cysteine to phenylalanine, the CDR3 is 15 amino acids long. Left in the record is the CDR3 DNA by itself, 45 bases read in frame from the first base. V loses 5 bases of germline sequence and J loses 0 bases, and the interval between the two ends is 13 bases. Each collaborating institution followed its own protocols to collect whole blood in K2EDTA tubes. Collaborator samples were shipped for TCRbeta analysis as frozen whole blood, isolated PBMCs, or DNA extracted from either sample type. TCRbeta CDR3 regions were amplified from genomic DNA using the immunoSEQ Assay, a bias-controlled multiplex PCR. In the paper's pipeline: The number of nucleated cells in each sample was estimated by amplification of reference gene primers within the assay. To quantify the absolute abundance of each unique TCRbeta CDR3 rearrangement, sequence reads were collapsed and filtered. For each sample, productive Simpson clonality was calculated as the square root of Simpson's diversity index over productive rearrangements. TCRdb's version of the immuneACCESS table is confined to in-frame rearrangements and falls short of the full clone set. An unresolved V gene accounts for under half of the shortfall where checked; the remainder is of unknown origin. V, J and clone size reflect that table, while D and trimming were determined from the DNA. In this sample the table shows some 180,000 clones, roughly 73% of which occur a single time. The leading ten clones occupy 2.8% of the sample.

The sequenced material came from peripheral blood. The sequence links TRBV28 to TRBJ1-1; the best D guess is TRBD1, with 5 bases matching. This TCR came from an elderly woman with active or convalescent COVID-19. CDR3 sequence: CASSPPRGMNTEAFF. The nucleotides are TGTGCCAGCAGTCCCCCACGGGGGATGAACACTGAAGCTTTCTTT.